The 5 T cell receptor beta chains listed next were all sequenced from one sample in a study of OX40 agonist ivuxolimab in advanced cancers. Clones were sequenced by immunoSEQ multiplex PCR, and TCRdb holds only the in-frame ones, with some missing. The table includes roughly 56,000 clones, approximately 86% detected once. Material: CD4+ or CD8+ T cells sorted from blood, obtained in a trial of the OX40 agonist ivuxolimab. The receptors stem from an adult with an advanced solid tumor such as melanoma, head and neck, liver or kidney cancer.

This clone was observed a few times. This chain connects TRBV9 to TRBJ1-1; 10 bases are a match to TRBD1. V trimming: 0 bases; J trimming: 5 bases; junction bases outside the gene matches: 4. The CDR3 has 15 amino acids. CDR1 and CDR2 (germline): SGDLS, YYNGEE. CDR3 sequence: CASSVVGTGDTEAFF. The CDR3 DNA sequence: TGTGCCAGCAGCGTAGTTGGGACAGGGGATACTGAAGCTTTCTTT.

CDR3 DNA: TGTGCCACAGGAGACGGGGGCTCTGGAAACACCATATATTTT. Translating gives CATGDGGSGNTIYF. The chain couples TRBV19 to TRBJ1-3; TRBD1 might be the D (5 bases). The CDR3 is 14 residues long. Germline loops: CDR1 LNHDA, CDR2 SQIVND (reference sequence). Trimming removed 10 bases from V and 0 bases from J, with 13 bases in between.

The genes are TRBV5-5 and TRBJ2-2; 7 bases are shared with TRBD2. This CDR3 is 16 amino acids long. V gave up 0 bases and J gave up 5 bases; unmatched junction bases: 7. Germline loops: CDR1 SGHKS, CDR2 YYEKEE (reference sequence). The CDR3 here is CASSLVAGVGTGELFF. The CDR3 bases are TGTGCCAGCAGCTTGGTGGCGGGGGTAGGGACCGGGGAGCTGTTTTTT.

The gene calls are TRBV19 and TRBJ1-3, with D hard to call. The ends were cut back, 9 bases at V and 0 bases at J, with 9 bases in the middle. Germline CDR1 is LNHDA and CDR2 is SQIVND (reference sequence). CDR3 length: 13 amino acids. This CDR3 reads CASGLNSGNTIYF. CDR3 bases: TGTGCCAGCGGACTGAACTCTGGAAACACCATATATTTT.

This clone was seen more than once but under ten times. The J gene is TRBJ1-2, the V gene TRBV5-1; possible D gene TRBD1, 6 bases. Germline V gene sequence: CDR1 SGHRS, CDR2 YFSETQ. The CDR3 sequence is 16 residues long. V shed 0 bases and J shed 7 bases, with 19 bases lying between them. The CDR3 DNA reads TGCGCCAGCAGCTTGGAAGTGGGACAACCTGCTAGTGGCTACACCTTC. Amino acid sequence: CASSLEVGQPASGYTF.